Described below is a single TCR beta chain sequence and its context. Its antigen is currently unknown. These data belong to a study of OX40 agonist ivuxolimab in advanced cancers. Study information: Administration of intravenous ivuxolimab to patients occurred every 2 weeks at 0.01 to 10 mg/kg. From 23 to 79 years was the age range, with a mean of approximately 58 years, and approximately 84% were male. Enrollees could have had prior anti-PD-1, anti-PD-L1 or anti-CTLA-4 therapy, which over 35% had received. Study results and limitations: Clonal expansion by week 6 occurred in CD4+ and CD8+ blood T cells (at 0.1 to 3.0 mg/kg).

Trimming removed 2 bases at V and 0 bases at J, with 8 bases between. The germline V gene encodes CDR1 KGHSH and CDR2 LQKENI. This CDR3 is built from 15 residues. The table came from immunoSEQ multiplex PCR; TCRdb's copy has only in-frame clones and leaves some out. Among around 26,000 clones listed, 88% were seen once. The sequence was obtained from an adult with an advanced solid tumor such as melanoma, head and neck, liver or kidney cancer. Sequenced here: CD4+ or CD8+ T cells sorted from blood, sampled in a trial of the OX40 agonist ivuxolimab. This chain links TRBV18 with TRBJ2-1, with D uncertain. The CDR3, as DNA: TGTGCCAGCTCACCAGGGGTGGGCTCCTACAATGAGCAGTTCTTC. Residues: CASSPGVGSYNEQFF. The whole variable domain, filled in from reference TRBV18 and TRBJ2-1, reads NAGVMQNPRHLVRRRGQEARLRCSPMKGHSHVYWYRQLPEEGLKFMVYLQKENIIDESGMPKERFSAEFPKEGPSILRIQQVVRGDSAAYFCASSPGVGSYNEQFFGPGTRLTVL.